This T cell receptor (beta chain) was profiled in a study of shared clonotypes between healthy human individuals. As defined, naive CD8 cells were CD45RO-negative and positively selected for CCR7, with terminally differentiated effector memory CD45RA+ cells excluded. Sequencing used immunoSEQ multiplex PCR; TCRdb keeps in-frame clones, though not all of them. In the table there are some 630,000 clones, roughly 96% of which are singletons. The CDR3 runs 15 residues. V shed 5 bases and J 7 bases; nucleotides not matched to a gene: 6. Germline CDR1 SEHNR, CDR2 FQNEAQ (reference sequence). This chain links TRBV7-9 with TRBJ1-4; 11 nucleotides align to TRBD1. The sequence was obtained from a woman aged 25-40 years in good health. Sequencing used naive CD8+ T cells sorted from blood. The CDR3 protein is CASSPGTGGVEKLFF. The DNA of the CDR3 is TGTGCCAGCAGCCCCGGGACAGGGGGAGTTGAAAAACTGTTTTTT.